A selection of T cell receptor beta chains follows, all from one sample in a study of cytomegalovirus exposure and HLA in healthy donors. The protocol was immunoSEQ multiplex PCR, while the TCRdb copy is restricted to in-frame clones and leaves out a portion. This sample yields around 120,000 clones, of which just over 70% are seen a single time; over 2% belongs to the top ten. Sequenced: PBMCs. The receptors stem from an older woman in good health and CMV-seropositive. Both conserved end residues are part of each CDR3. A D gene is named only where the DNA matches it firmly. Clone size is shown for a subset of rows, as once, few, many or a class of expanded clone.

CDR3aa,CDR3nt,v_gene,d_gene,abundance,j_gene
CASSLGGDSNQPQHF,TGCGCCAGCAGCTTGGGCGGAGATAGCAATCAGCCCCAGCATTTT,TRBV5-1,-,-,TRBJ1-5
CASSVEGGDSTDTQYF,TGTGCCAGCAGCGTAGAAGGAGGGGACTCCACAGATACGCAGTATTTT,TRBV9,-,once,TRBJ2-3
CASTLDRGGGNQPQHF,TGTGCCAGTACCCTGGACAGGGGAGGGGGCAATCAGCCCCAGCATTTT,TRBV19,TRBD1,-,TRBJ1-5
CASSRDFNQPQHF,TGTGCCAGCAGCCGGGACTTCAATCAGCCCCAGCATTTT,TRBV6-6,-,-,TRBJ1-5
CASSQDTNSGNTIYF,TGTGCCAGCAGCCAGGACACCAACTCTGGAAACACCATATATTTT,TRBV13,-,once,TRBJ1-3
CASSFPGGYGTEAFF,TGTGCCAGCAGTTTCCCGGGAGGGTATGGCACTGAAGCTTTCTTT,TRBV6-6,-,few,TRBJ1-1
CASSLRDPISSYNSPLHF,TGTGCCAGCAGCTTACGTGATCCTATAAGCTCCTATAATTCACCCCTCCACTTT,TRBV7-6,-,-,TRBJ1-6
CASSVYEDSLRFF,TGTGCCAGCAGCGTCTATGAGGACAGTCTCCGGTTCTTC,TRBV9,-,-,TRBJ2-1
CASSPTTPGYGQPQHF,TGTGCCAGCAGCCCTACCACTCCAGGGTATGGTCAGCCCCAGCATTTT,TRBV27,-,few,TRBJ1-5
CASILAGQQETQYF,TGTGCCAGCATCCTGGCCGGACAGCAAGAGACCCAGTACTTC,TRBV5-4,-,few,TRBJ2-5
CSVDRGGAGDTEAFF,TGCAGCGTTGATCGGGGGGGCGCGGGGGACACTGAAGCTTTCTTT,TRBV29-1,-,-,TRBJ1-1
CASSPEDSTFNEKLFF,TGTGCCAGCAGCCCGGAGGACTCAACCTTTAATGAAAAACTGTTTTTT,TRBV7-8,-,few,TRBJ1-4
CASSLEYRGTEAFF,TGTGCCAGCAGCCTAGAATACAGGGGGACTGAAGCTTTCTTT,TRBV5-4,TRBD1,-,TRBJ1-1
CASSFRRDKETQYF,TGTGCCAGCAGTTTCCGCCGGGACAAAGAGACCCAGTACTTC,TRBV6-5,-,-,TRBJ2-5
CASAWRGGELFF,TGTGCCAGCGCGTGGAGGGGCGGCGAGCTGTTTTTT,TRBV6-1,-,-,TRBJ2-2
CASSLKGTGLNEQYF,TGTGCCAGCAGTTTAAAGGGGACAGGGTTGAACGAGCAGTACTTC,TRBV27,TRBD1,-,TRBJ2-7